The 12 T cell receptor beta chains listed next were all sequenced from one sample in a study of glioma-infiltrating T cells after dendritic cell vaccination. Libraries were prepared by immunoSEQ multiplex PCR; TCRdb keeps only in-frame clonotypes and omits some of them. Here the sample spans just under 85,000 clones, approximately 90% being singletons. This specimen was blood, taken before dendritic cell vaccination. These receptors were collected from a human donor with glioblastoma.

The chain uses TRBV6-1 and TRBJ1-4; 8 bases align to TRBD1. The CDR3 covers 16 residues. CDR1 is MNHNS and CDR2 is SASEGT in the germline V gene. With 1 base clipped from V and 3 bases from J, the junction kept 4 bases outside the gene matches. CDR3 DNA: TGTGCCAGCAGTGAAGGCAGGGGGCTGTCTAATGAAAAACTGTTTTTT. This sequence encodes CASSEGRGLSNEKLFF.

The chain couples TRBV5-1 to TRBJ2-1, with a possible D match to TRBD2 (6 bases). Trimming took off 4 bases at V and 0 bases at J, with 11 bases between the two ends. Germline V gene lookup returns CDR1 SGHRS and CDR2 YFSETQ. The CDR3 covers 15 residues. The CDR3 here is CASSRGEDSYNEQFF. The CDR3 DNA is TGCGCCAGCAGCCGAGGGGAGGACTCCTACAATGAGCAGTTCTTC. Drawing the rest from reference TRBV5-1 and TRBJ2-1, the complete variable domain is KAGVTQTPRYLIKTRGQQVTLSCSPISGHRSVSWYQQTPGQGLQFLFEYFSETQRNKGNFPGRFSGRQFSNSRSEMNVSTLELGDSALYLCASSRGEDSYNEQFFGPGTRLTVL.

The chain combines TRBV19 with TRBJ1-4, with D hard to call. Per the germline V gene, CDR1 is LNHDA and CDR2 is SQIVND (reference sequence). V was pared by 5 bases and J by 8 bases, with 12 bases between. This CDR3 is built from 13 residues. CDR3 sequence reads: CASSAALTEKLFF. Written as DNA, the CDR3 is TGTGCCAGTAGTGCAGCTTTGACAGAAAAACTGTTTTTT.

The chain carries TRBV6-1 and TRBJ2-2, with TRBD2 as a possible D gene (6 bases). The CDR3 loop spans 17 amino acids. Germline CDR1 and CDR2: MNHNS and SASEGT. With 4 bases removed from V and 2 bases from J, the gap between germline ends came to 17 bases. The CDR3 loop reads CASSALTRPSNTGELFF. The CDR3 DNA reads as TGTGCCAGCAGTGCGTTGACTAGGCCTTCAAACACCGGGGAGCTGTTTTTT.

V is TRBV18 and J is TRBJ2-2; TRBD1 agrees at 7 bases. The germline V gene has CDR1 KGHSH and CDR2 LQKENI. The CDR3 has 16 amino acids. V lost 4 bases and J lost 5; bases outside the gene matches: 10. In DNA form, the CDR3 reads TGTGCCAGCTCACAAAGAGGGGGCGCTGAGACCGGGGAGCTGTTTTTT. It is translated as CASSQRGGAETGELFF.

The chain couples TRBV15 to TRBJ2-1; weak D call: TRBD2 (6 bases). The CDR3 is made up of 14 amino acids. The germline V and J ends were trimmed by 0 bases and 5 bases, with 8 bases remaining between them. Germline CDR1 reads LNHNV; CDR2 reads YYDKDF (reference sequence). In DNA, the CDR3 is TGTGCCACCAGCAGAGAGCGGAGGGACAATGAGCAGTTCTTC. Amino acids: CATSRERRDNEQFF.

With regard to this clone: The junction does not match germline at one end; this may be a read error. The chain employs TRBV27 and TRBJ2-3; D is perhaps TRBD1 (5 bases). This CDR3 has 13 residues. The germline V gene has CDR1 MNHEY and CDR2 SMNVEV (reference sequence). The CDR3 here is CASSLQGSGSLFF. CDR3 nucleotides: TGTGCCAGCAGTTTACAGGGTTCCGGGTCCCTTTTTTTT.

This clone came up a few times. The chain links TRBV6-6 to TRBJ1-3; unclear D gene. The CDR3 extends over 13 amino acids. With 6 bases removed from V and 4 bases from J, the gap between germline ends came to 10 bases. The germline CDR1 and CDR2 sequences are MNHNY and SVGAGI (reference sequence). DNA of the CDR3: TGTGCCAGCAGCCAGGTACAAGGAAACACCATATATTTT. Its translation is CASSQVQGNTIYF.

J is TRBJ1-2 and V is TRBV7-9, with 9 bases identical to TRBD1. CDR3 length equals 14 residues. Germline CDR1 is SEHNR and CDR2 is FQNEAQ (reference sequence). With V trimmed by 4 bases and J by 4 bases, 4 bases remained unmatched. CDR3 sequence (DNA): TGTGCCAGCAGCTCCGGGACAGGGCCCTATGGCTACACCTTC. It is translated as CASSSGTGPYGYTF.

This clone has a handful of counts. V and J are TRBV19 and TRBJ1-1, with D hard to call. This CDR3 is built from 14 residues. The germline V and J ends were trimmed by 3 bases and 2 bases, with 10 bases remaining between them. CDR1 LNHDA and CDR2 SQIVND come from the germline V gene (reference sequence). The CDR3 DNA is TGTGCCAGTAGTATCCTCCGGGGAAACACTGAAGCTTTCTTT. This gives the protein CASSILRGNTEAFF.

This clone has a single count. The chain links TRBV15 to TRBJ1-4; 7 nucleotides line up with TRBD1. The J segment lost 0 bases and the V segment lost 7 bases, leaving 5 bases of the junction unmatched. The CDR3 loop spans 15 amino acids. Germline V gene sequence: CDR1 LNHNV, CDR2 YYDKDF (reference sequence). CDR3 loop: CATNDRVATNEKLFF. DNA of the CDR3: TGTGCCACCAACGACAGGGTAGCAACTAATGAAAAACTGTTTTTT.

V gene TRBV2 combines with J gene TRBJ1-1, with 9 bases that match TRBD1. Germline values: CDR1 SNHLY, CDR2 FYNNEI. The CDR3 has 14 residues. V dropped 6 bases and J dropped 5; count of bases not matched to a gene: 7. For the CDR3, the DNA is TGTGCCAGCAGCGCCGGGACAGGGAGAACTGAAGCTTTCTTT. As protein: CASSAGTGRTEAFF.